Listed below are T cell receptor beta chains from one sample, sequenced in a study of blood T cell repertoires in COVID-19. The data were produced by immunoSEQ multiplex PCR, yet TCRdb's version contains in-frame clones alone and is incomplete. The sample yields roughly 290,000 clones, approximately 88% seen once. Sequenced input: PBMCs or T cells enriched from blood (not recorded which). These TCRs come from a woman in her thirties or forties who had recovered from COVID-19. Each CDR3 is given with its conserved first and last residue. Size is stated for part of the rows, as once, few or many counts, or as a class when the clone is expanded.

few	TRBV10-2	CASSESDSRDYYEQYF
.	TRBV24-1	CATSPLAGGVDTQYF
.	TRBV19	CASSITGTWGNTIYF
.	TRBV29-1	CSVGPEDGYTF
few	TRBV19	CASSILGQGAHEQYF
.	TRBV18	CASSPGLGGTEAFF
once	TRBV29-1	CSVGSTGSGGELFF
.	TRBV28	CASSTSPGWGGTKATYSNQPQHF
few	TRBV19	CASTTGRQHNSPLHF
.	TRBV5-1	CASGSQGRTDTQYF
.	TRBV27	CASSARGLSPLHF
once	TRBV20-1	CSASRAQGYTF
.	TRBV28	CASTRGGIRYGYTF
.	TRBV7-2	CASSLGGEYGYTF
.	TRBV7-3	CASSLYKGSQPQHF
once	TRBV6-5	CASGPGQGAREQYF
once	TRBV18	CASSRGQGDSYEQYF
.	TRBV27	CASSPGGINEQYF
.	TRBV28	CASSFGGGGNTIYF
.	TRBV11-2	CASSRNIQGVGEKLFF
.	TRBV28	CASRLRQGDLWQPQHF
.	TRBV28	CATLGQIYTEAFF
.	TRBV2	CASGTGGVSPLHF
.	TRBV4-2	CASGLGSGPFYEQYF
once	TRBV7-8	CASSLLGGSGRGNEQFF
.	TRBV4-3	CASSQDASGGEKLFF
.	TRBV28	CASSFGLRGEQFF
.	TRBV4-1	CASSQGGRGSNQPQHF
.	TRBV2	CASSKREAETQYF
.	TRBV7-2	CASSLAQNRAGYNEQFF
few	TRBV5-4	CASSSRKQGALNSPLHF
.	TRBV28	CASSLNSGRAETQYF
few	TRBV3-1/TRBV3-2	CASQGGGISSYNEQFF
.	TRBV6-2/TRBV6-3	CASSPIPSGRDYNEQFF
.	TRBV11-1	CASSPWDRGYEQYF
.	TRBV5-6	CASSPSQGWTSGYQETQYF
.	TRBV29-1	CSVEVGSSYNEQFF
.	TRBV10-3	CAISEPGTGSSYEQYF
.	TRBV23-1	CASSHPGLPYEQYF
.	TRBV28	CASNAPGAKNIQYF
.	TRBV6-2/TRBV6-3	CASSYSRVNYGYTF
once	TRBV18	CASSPRTPPSGANVLTF
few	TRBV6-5	CASRSDSGRGETQYF
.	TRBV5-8	CASSARDTGANVLTF
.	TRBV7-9	CASSHFPSIQAPGYGYTF
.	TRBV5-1	CASHESRGTQPQHF
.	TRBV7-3	CASSSLAGGIGEQFF
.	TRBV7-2	CASSPWGAGGSDEQFF
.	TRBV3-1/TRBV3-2	CASSRGLATYNEQFF
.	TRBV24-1	CATSDPTEVTGELFF
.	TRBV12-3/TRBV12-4	CASSLGPKAFF